Below, one T cell receptor (beta chain) is given with its context. The antigen is not known. It was by 5' RACE with UMI labels that the TRB cDNA libraries were prepared. After re-calling the 5' RACE reads, TCRdb lists one entry per CDR3 protein, DNA absent. Recorded for this sample: 130,000 or so distinct CDR3 sequences. The sample comes from a study of CXCR3-negative and CXCR3-positive naive CD8 T cells. Study-level results: Naive cells that were CXCR3-positive had more hydrophobic TRB CDR3s (compared with CXCR3-negative naive cells). TCR interaction strength was inferred from TRB CDR3 physicochemistry, as CD5 matched across naive subsets. Cryopreserved cells showed partially decreased CXCR3 expression, and most assays used fresh PBMCs. Relative to memory CD8+ cells, whose diversity was much lower, both naive subsets had comparably high diversity.

This CDR3 is built from 15 residues. Germline V CDR1 and CDR2: SQVTM, ANQGSEA. Sequences were obtained from naive CXCR3- CD8+ T cells from blood. This sample's subset: CD45RO-CCR7+CD27+CD95- naive CD8+ T cells lacking CXCR3 (TNR3-). The chain recombines TRBV29-1 with TRBJ2-7; TCRdb lists TRBD1, though no DNA is available to test this call. This TCR was recovered from a human donor in good health. Some clones in this sample may be carry-over from other donors' samples. CDR3 protein: CSVEQPGTGAYEQYF.